This T cell receptor beta chain was documented in a study of T-cell reconstitution after alpha-beta-depleted transplantation in children. Trimming removed 7 bases at V and 8 bases at J, with 17 bases between. The CDR3 is made up of 13 amino acids. CDR1 and CDR2 (germline): MNHEY, SVGEGT. Unique molecular identifiers were incorporated into the prepared TCRbeta library. A single record per CDR3 protein comes from TCRdb applying MiXCR to the PCR reads. The sample shows 500,000 or so distinct CDR3 sequences, over 25% of them seen only once. The table lists this clonotype with many counts. This sequence originates from a human donor who donated a stem cell graft to a child with aplastic anemia. The rearrangement uses TRBV6-2 or TRBV6-3 and TRBJ1-2; weak D call: TRBD1 (5 bases). The specimen comprised PBMCs from the stem cell graft donor, sampled from the stem cell graft. CDR3 amino acids: CASKWRDGQGYTF. The CDR3 DNA is TGTGCCAGCAAATGGCGGGACGGACAAGGCTACACCTTC.